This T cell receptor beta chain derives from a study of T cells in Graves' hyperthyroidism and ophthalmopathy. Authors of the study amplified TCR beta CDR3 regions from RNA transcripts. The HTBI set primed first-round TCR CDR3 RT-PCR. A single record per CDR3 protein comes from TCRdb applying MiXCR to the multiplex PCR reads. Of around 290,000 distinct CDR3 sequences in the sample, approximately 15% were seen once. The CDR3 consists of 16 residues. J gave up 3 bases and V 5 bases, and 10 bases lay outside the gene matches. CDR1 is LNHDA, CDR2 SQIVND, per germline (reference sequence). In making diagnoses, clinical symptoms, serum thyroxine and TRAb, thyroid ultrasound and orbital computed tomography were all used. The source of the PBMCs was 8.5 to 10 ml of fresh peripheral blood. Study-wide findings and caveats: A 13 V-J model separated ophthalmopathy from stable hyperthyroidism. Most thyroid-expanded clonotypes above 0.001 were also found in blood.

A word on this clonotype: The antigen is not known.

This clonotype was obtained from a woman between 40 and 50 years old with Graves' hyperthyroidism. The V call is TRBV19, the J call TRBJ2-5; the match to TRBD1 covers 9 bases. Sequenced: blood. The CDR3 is CASSLLPGQGKETQYF. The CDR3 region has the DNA TGTGCCAGTAGTTTATTACCGGGACAGGGAAAAGAGACCCAGTACTTC. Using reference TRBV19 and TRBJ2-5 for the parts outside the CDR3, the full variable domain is DGGITQSPKYLFRKEGQNVTLSCEQNLNHDAMYWYRQDPGQGLRLIYYSQIVNDFQKGDIAEGYSVSREKKESFPLTVTSAQKNPTAFYLCASSLLPGQGKETQYFGPGTRLLVL.